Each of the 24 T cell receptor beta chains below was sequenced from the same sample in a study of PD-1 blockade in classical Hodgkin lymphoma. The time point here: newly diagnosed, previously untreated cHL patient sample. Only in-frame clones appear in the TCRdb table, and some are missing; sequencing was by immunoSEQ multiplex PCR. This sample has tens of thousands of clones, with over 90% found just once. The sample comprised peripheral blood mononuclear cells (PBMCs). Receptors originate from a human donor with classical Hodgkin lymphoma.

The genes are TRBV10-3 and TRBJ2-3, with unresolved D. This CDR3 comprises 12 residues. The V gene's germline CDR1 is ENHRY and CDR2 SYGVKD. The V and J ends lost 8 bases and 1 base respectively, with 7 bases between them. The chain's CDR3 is CAIAAGTDTQYF. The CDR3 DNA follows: TGTGCCATCGCCGCTGGCACAGATACGCAGTATTTT.

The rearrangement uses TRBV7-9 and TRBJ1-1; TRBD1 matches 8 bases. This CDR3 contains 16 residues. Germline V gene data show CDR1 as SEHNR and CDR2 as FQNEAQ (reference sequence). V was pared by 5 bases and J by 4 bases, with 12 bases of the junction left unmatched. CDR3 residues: CASSTIAGGQFTEAFF. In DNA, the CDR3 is TGTGCCAGCAGCACAATCGCAGGGGGCCAGTTCACTGAAGCTTTCTTT.

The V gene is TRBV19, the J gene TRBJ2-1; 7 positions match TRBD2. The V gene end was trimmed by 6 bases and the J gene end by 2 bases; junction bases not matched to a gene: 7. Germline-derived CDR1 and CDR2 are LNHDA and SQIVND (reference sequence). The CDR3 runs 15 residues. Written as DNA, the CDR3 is TGTGCCAGTAGGAGCGGGGCTCCCCCCTACAATGAGCAGTTCTTC. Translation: CASRSGAPPYNEQFF.

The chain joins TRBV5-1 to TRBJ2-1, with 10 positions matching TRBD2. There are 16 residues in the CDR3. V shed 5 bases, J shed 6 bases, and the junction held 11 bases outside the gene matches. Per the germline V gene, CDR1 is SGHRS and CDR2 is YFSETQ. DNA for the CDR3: TGCGCCAGCAGTCTCACCTCTAGCGGGGGATTCAATGAGCAGTTCTTC. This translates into CASSLTSSGGFNEQFF.

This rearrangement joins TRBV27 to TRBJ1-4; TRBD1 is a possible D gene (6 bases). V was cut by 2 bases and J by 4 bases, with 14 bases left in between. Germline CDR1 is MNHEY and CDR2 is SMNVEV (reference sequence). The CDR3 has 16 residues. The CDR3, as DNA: TGTGCCAGCAGTTTAATGGGGGGCCTGAATAATGAAAAACTGTTTTTT. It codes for CASSLMGGLNNEKLFF. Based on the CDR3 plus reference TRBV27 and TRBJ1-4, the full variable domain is EAQVTQNPRYLITVTGKKLTVTCSQNMNHEYMSWYRQDPGLGLRQIYYSMNVEVTDKGDVPEGYKVSRKEKRNFPLILESPSPNQTSLYFCASSLMGGLNNEKLFFGSGTQLSVL.

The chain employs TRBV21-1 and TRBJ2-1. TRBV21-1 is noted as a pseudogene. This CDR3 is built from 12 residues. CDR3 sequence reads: CASSNPPGRQFF. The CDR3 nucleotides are TGTGCCAGCAGCAACCCCCCCGGGCGGCAGTTCTTC.

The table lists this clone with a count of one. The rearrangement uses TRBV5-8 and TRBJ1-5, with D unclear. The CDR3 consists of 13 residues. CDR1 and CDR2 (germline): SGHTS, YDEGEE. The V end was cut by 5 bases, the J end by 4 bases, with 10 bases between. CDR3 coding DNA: TGTGCCAGCAGTTCCGACGGAAATCAGCCCCAGCATTTT. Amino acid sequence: CASSSDGNQPQHF.

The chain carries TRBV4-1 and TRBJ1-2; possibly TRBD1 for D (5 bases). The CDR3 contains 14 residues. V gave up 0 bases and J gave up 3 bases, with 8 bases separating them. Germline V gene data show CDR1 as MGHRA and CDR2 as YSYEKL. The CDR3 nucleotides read TGCGCCAGCAGCCAAGATCGAGGGGACTATGGCTACACCTTC. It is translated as CASSQDRGDYGYTF.

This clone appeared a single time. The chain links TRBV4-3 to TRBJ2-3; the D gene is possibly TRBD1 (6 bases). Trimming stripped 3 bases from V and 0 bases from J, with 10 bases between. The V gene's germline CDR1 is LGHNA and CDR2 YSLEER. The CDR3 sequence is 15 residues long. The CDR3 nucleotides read TGCGCCAGCAGCCAGGACAGTCGAAGCACAGATACGCAGTATTTT. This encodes CASSQDSRSTDTQYF.

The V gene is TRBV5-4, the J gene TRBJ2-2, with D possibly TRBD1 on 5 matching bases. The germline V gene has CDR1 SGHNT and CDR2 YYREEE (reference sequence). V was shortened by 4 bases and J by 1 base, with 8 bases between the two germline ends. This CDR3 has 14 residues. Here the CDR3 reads CASSQDRNTGELFF. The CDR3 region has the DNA TGTGCCAGCAGCCAAGACAGGAACACCGGGGAGCTGTTTTTT.

The DNA for the CDR3 is TGCGCCAGCAGTGAGCGCGAATCAGGTGAAAAACTGTTTTTT. Amino acids: CASSERESGEKLFF. V and J are TRBV10-2 and TRBJ1-4; D call uncertain. The CDR3 has 14 residues. CDR1 and CDR2 from the germline V gene are WSHSY and SAAADI. V was shortened by 2 bases and J by 7 bases, with 11 bases between the two germline ends.

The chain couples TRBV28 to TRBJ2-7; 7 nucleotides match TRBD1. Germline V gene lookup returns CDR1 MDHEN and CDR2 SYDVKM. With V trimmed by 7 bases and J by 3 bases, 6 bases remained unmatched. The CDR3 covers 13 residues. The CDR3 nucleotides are TGTGCCAGCATGTCGGGACAGATCTACGAGCAGTACTTC. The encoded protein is CASMSGQIYEQYF.

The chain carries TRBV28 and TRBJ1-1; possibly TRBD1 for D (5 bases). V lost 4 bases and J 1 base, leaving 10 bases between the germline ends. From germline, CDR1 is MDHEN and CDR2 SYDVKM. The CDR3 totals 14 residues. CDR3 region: CASSSFQGNTEAFF. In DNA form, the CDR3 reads TGTGCCAGCAGTTCTTTCCAGGGGAACACTGAAGCTTTCTTT.

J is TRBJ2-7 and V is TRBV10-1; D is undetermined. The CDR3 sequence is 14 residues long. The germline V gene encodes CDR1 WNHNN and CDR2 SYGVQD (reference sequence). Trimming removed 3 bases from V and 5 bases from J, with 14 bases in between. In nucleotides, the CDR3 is TGCGCCAGCAGTGACCCGAGGCGGAACGACGAGCAGTACTTC. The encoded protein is CASSDPRRNDEQYF.

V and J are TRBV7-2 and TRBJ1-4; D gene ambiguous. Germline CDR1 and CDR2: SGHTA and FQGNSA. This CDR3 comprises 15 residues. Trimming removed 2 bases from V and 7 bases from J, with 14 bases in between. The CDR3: CASSLLGGKVEKLFF. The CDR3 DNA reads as TGTGCCAGCAGCTTACTAGGAGGCAAGGTTGAAAAACTGTTTTTT.

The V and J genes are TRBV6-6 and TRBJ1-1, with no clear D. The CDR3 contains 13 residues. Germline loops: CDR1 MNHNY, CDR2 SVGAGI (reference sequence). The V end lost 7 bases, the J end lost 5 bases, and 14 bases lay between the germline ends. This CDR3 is CASTRTGKTEAFF. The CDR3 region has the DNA TGTGCCAGCACCCGGACGGGAAAGACTGAAGCTTTCTTT.

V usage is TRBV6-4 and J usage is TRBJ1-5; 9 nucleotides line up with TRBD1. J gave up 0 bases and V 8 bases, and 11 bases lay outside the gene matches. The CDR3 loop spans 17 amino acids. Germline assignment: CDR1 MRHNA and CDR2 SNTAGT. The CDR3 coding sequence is TGTGCCAGCCCCCCGGGACAGGGCTTTTATAGCAATCAGCCCCAGCATTTT. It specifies CASPPGQGFYSNQPQHF.

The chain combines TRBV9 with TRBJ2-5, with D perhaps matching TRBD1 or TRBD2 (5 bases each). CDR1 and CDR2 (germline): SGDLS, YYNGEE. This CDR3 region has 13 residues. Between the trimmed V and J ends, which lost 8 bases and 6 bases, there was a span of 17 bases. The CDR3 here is CASSPGTIKTQYF. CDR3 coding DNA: TGTGCCAGTTCCCCGGGGACGATAAAGACCCAGTACTTC.

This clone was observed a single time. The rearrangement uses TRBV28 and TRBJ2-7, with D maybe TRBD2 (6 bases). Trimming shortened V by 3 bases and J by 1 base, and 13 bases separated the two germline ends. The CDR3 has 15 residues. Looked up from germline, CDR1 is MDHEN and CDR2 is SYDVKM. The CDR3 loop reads CASSLEGVLSYEQYF. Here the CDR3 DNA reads TGTGCCAGCAGTTTGGAGGGAGTCTTATCCTACGAGCAGTACTTC. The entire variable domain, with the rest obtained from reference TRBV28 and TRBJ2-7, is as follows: DVKVTQSSRYLVKRTGEKVFLECVQDMDHENMFWYRQDPGLGLRLIYFSYDVKMKEKGDIPEGYSVSREKKERFSLILESASTNQTSMYLCASSLEGVLSYEQYFGPGTRLTVT.

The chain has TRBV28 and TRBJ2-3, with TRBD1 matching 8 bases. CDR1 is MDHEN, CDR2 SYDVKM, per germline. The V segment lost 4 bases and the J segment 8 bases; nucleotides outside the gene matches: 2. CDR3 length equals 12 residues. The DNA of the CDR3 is TGTGCCAGCAGTTCAACAGGGGGTACGCAGTATTTT. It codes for CASSSTGGTQYF.

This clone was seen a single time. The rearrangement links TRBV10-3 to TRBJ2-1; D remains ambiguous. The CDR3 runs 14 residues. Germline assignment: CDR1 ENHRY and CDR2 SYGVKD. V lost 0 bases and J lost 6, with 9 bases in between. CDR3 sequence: CAISESLVRNEQFF. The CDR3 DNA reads TGTGCCATCAGTGAGTCGCTAGTTCGCAATGAGCAGTTCTTC.

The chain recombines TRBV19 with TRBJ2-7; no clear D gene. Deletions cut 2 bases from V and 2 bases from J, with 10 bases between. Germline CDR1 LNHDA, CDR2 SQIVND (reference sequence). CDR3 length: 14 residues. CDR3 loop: CASSISWGTYEQYF. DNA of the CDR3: TGTGCCAGTAGTATATCTTGGGGTACCTACGAGCAGTACTTC.

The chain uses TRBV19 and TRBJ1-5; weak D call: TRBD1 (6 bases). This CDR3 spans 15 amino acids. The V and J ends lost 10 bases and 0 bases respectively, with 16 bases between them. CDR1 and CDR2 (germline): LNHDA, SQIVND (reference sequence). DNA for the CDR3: TGTGCCACCAACTCCGGACAGCTTAGCAATCAGCCCCAGCATTTT. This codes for CATNSGQLSNQPQHF.

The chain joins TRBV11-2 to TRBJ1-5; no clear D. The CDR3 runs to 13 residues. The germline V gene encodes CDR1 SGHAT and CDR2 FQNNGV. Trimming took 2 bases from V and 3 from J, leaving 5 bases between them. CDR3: CASSLNHNQPQHF. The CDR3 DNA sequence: TGTGCCAGCAGCTTAAATCACAATCAGCCCCAGCATTTT.